This TCR beta chain was observed in a study of beta chain features in type 1 diabetes. Study-level results: Comparison showed that naive, central memory and Treg TCRB repertoires appeared more similar among patients than among healthy donors. VDJ junctions in type 1 diabetes patients carried more deletions and fewer insertions. People with Type 1 diabetes carried modestly yet significantly shorter TCRB CDR3s in all four CD4+ subsets.

Expressed TCRB transcripts got sequenced, as all isolated RNA was reverse transcribed. Only in-frame clones appear in the TCRdb table, and some are missing; sequencing was by immunoSEQ multiplex PCR. The sample records under 400,000 clones, approximately 14% being singletons. The sample holds a few counts of this clone. The antigen is undetermined. The germline V gene has CDR1 MNHEY and CDR2 SVGAGI. The CDR3 totals 13 residues. Trimming stripped 7 bases from V and 8 bases from J, with 17 bases between. V usage is TRBV6-5 and J usage is TRBJ1-1; D may be TRBD1 (5 bases). The receptor was derived from a man aged 25-45 years in good health. Source material: central memory CD4+ T cells from blood. The CDR3 coding sequence is TGTGCCAGCATATACCCCGGGACGGAAGAAGCTTTCTTT. It is translated as CASIYPGTEEAFF.